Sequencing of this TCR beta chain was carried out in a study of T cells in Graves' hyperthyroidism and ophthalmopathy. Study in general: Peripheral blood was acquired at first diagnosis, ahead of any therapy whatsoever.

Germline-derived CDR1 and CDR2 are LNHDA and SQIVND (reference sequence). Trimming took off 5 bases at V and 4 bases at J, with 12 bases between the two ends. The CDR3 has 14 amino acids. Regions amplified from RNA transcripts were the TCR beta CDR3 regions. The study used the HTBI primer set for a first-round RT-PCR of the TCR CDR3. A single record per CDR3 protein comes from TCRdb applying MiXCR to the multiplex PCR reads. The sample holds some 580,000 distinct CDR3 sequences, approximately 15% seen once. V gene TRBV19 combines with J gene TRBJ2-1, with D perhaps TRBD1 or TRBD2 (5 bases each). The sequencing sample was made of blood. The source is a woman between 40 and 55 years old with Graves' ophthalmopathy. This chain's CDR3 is CASSDPGLYNEQFF. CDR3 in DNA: TGTGCCAGTAGTGATCCGGGGCTATACAATGAGCAGTTCTTC.